This record concerns one TCR beta chain sequence. This sample was taken from a study of T-cell memory formation after mild COVID-19. Background on the study: For the most part, TCR clusters were specific to one donor.

cDNA libraries for TCR alpha and TCR beta, carrying sample barcodes and UMIs, came from 5'RACE with constant-segment primers. Using its own MiXCR run on the 5' RACE reads, TCRdb lists one record per CDR3 protein. The repertoire holds a few hundred thousand distinct CDR3 sequences, with approximately 16% as singletons. The V and J ends lost 5 bases and 4 bases, in that order; junction bases with no gene match: 4. Germline V lookup: CDR1 LGHDT, CDR2 YNNKEL (reference sequence). The CDR3 loop spans 15 amino acids. The chain links TRBV3-1 to TRBJ2-2; TRBD1 matches 10 bases. Sequenced input: PBMCs or a T cell subset sorted from them (not recorded which). This TCR was sampled from a man between 18 and 35 years old who had mild COVID-19 (a few samples of this study predate the infection). Cell type and time point are not known. This chain's CDR3 is CASSARDRGTGELFF. The DNA of the CDR3 is TGTGCCAGCAGCGCCCGGGACAGGGGCACCGGGGAGCTGTTTTTT.